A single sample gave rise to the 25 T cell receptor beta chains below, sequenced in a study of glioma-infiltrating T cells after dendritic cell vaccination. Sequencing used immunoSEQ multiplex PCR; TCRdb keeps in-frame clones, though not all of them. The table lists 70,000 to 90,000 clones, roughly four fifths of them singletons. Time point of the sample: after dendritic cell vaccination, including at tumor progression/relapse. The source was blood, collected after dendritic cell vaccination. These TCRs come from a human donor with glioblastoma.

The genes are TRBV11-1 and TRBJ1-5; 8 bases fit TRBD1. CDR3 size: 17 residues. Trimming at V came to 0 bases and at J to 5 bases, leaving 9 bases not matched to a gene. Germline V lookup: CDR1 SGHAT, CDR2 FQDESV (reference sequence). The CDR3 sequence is CASSLATDRAADQPQHF. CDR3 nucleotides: TGTGCCAGCAGCTTAGCCACGGACAGGGCAGCGGATCAGCCCCAGCATTTT.

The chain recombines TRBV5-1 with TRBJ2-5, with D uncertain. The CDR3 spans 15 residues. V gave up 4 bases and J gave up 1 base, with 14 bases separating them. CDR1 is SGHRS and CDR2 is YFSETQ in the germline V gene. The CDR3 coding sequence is TGCGCCAGCAGCCCCCGCGGCGGCGGCCAAGAGACCCAGTACTTC. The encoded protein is CASSPRGGGQETQYF.

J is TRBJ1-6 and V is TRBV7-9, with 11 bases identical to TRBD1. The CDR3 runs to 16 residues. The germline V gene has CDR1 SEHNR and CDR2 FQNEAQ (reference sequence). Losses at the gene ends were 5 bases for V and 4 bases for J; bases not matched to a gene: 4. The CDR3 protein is CASSPWDRGYNSPLHF. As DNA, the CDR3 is TGTGCCAGCAGCCCCTGGGACAGGGGGTATAATTCACCCCTCCACTTT.

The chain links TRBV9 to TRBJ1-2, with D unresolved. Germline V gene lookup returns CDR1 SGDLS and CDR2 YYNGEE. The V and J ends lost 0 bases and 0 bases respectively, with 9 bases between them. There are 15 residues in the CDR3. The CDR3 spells CASSVGVGANYGYTF. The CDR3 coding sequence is TGTGCCAGCAGCGTAGGGGTAGGAGCTAACTATGGCTACACCTTC.

CDR3 nucleotide sequence: TGCGCCAGCAGCCCGGACAGGGGTTCACCCCTCCACTTT. Encoded protein: CASSPDRGSPLHF. The chain has TRBV4-3 and TRBJ1-6; 9 bases align to TRBD1. With V trimmed by 4 bases and J by 9 bases, 1 base remained unmatched. The germline CDR1 and CDR2 sequences are LGHNA and YSLEER. This CDR3 comprises 13 residues.

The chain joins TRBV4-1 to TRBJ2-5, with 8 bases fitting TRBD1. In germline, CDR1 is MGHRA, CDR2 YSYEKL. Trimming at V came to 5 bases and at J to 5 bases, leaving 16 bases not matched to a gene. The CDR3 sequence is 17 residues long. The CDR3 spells CASSKSAAGGGGETQYF. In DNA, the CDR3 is TGCGCCAGCAGCAAAAGTGCCGCAGGGGGCGGAGGGGAGACCCAGTACTTC.

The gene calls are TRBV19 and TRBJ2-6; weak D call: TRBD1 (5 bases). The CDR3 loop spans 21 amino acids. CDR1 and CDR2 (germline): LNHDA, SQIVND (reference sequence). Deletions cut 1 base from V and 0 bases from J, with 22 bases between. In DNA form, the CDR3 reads TGTGCCAGTAGTATAGGGGTTTATGAAGCAGGGATCAGCTCTGGGGCCAACGTCCTGACTTTC. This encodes CASSIGVYEAGISSGANVLTF.

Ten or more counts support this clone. The DNA of the CDR3 is TGTGCCAGCAGTTACTCGGGCCAGGCCACTGAAGCTTTCTTT. Translated: CASSYSGQATEAFF. This chain links TRBV6-6 with TRBJ1-1; no firm D call. Trimming took 0 bases from V and 4 from J, leaving 9 bases between them. In germline, CDR1 is MNHNY, CDR2 SVGAGI (reference sequence). The CDR3 extends over 14 amino acids.

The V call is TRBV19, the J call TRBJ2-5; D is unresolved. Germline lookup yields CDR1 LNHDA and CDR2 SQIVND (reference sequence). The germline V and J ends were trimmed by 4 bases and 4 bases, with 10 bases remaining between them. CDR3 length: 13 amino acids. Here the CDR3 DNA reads TGTGCCAGTAGTACAACCGGCGGAGAGACCCAGTACTTC. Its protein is CASSTTGGETQYF.

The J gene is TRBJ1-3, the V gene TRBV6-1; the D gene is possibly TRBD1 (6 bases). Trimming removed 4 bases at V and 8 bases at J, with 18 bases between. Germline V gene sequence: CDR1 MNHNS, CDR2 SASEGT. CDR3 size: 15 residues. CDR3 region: CASSAIRGTFDTIYF. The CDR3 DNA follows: TGTGCCAGCAGTGCCATTAGAGGGACATTTGACACCATATATTTT.

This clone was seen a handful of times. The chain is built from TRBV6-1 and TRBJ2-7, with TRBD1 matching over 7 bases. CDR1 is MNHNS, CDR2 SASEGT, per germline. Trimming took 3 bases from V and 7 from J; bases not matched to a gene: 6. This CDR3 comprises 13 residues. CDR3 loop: CASSEKTGSEQYF. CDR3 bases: TGTGCCAGCAGTGAGAAGACAGGGAGTGAGCAGTACTTC.

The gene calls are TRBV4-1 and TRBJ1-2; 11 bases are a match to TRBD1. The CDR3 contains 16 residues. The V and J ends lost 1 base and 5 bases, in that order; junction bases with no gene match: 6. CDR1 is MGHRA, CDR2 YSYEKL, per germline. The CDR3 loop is CASSQVGDRGEYGYTF. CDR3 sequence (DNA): TGCGCCAGCAGCCAAGTTGGGGACAGGGGGGAATATGGCTACACCTTC.

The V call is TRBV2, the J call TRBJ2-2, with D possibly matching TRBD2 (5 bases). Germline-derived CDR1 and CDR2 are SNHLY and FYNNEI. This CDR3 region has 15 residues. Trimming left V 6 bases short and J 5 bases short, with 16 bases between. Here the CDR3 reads CASRNNHRDTGELFF. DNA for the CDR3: TGTGCCAGCAGAAACAACCACCGGGATACCGGGGAGCTGTTTTTT. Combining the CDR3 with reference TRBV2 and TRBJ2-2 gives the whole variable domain EPEVTQTPSHQVTQMGQEVILRCVPISNHLYFYWYRQILGQKVEFLVSFYNNEISEKSEIFDDQFSVERPDGSNFTLKIRSTKLEDSAMYFCASRNNHRDTGELFFGEGSRLTVL.

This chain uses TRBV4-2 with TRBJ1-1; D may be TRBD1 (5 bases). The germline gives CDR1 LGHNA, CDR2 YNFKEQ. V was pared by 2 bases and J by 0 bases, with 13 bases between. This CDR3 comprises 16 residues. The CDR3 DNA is TGTGCCAGCAGCCAACCCAGACAGCCGATGAACACTGAAGCTTTCTTT. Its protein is CASSQPRQPMNTEAFF.

The DNA for the CDR3 is TGTGCCCTTCGAAGGGCGGGTGACACCGGGGAGCTGTTTTTT. It translates to CALRRAGDTGELFF. The chain carries TRBV6-1 and TRBJ2-2; D may be TRBD2 (5 bases). Germline V CDR1 and CDR2: MNHNS, SASEGT. V was pared by 11 bases and J by 3 bases, with 16 bases between. This CDR3 has 14 amino acids.

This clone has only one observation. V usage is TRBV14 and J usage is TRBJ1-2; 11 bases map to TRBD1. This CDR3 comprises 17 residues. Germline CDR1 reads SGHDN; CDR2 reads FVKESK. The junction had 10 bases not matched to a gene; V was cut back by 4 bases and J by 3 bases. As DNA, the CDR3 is TGTGCCAGCAGCCGGGACAGGGGGAAAGAACTTTACTATGGCTACACCTTC. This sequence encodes CASSRDRGKELYYGYTF. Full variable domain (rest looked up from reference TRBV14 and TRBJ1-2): EAGVTQFPSHSVIEKGQTVTLRCDPISGHDNLYWYRRVMGKEIKFLLHFVKESKQDESGMPNNRFLAERTGGTYSTLKVQPAELEDSGVYFCASSRDRGKELYYGYTFGSGTRLTVV.

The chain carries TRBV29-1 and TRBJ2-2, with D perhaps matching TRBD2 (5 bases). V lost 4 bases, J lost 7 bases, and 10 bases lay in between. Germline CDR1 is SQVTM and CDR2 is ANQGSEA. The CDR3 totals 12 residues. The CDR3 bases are TGCAGCGTTGGCCAGGAGGACGGGGAGCTGTTTTTT. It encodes CSVGQEDGELFF.

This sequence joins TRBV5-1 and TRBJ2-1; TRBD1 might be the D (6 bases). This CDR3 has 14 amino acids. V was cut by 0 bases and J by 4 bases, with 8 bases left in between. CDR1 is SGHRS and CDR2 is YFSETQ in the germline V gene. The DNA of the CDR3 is TGCGCCAGCAGCTTGGCGGACAGTTACAATGAGCAGTTCTTC. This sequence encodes CASSLADSYNEQFF.

This CDR3 is CASSSLDGGFKQYF. The CDR3 coding sequence is TGTGCCAGCAGTTCCTTGGACGGAGGTTTTAAGCAGTACTTC. The chain employs TRBV27 and TRBJ2-7; possible D gene TRBD2, 5 bases. The CDR3 has 14 residues. Germline-derived CDR1 and CDR2 are MNHEY and SMNVEV (reference sequence). The V gene lost 4 bases and the J gene lost 8 bases, with 18 bases spanning the gap.

The CDR3 sequence: CASTTSGQGFYGYTF. As DNA, the CDR3 is TGTGCCAGTACCACGAGCGGACAGGGGTTCTATGGCTACACCTTC. The chain has TRBV19 and TRBJ1-2, with 9 positions matching TRBD1. This CDR3 is 15 amino acids long. Germline CDR1 and CDR2: LNHDA and SQIVND (reference sequence). With 7 bases clipped from V and 4 bases from J, the junction kept 10 bases outside the gene matches.

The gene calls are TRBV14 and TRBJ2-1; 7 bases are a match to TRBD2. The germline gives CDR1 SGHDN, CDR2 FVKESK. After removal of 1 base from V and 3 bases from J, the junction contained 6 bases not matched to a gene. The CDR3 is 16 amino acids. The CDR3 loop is CASSQAKRGFYNEQFF. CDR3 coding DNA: TGTGCCAGCAGCCAAGCGAAGCGGGGTTTCTACAATGAGCAGTTCTTC.

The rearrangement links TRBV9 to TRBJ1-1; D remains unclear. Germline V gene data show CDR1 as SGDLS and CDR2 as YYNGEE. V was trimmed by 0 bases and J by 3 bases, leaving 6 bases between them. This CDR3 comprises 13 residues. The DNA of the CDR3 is TGTGCCAGCAGCGTAGCGGAGGACACTGAAGCTTTCTTT. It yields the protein CASSVAEDTEAFF.

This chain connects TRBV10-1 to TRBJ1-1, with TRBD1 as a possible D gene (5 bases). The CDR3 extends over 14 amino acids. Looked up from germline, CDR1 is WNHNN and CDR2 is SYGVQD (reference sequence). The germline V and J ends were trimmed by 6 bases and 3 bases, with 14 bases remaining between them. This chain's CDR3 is CASRKKGFDTEAFF. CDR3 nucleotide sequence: TGCGCCAGCAGGAAAAAGGGGTTCGACACTGAAGCTTTCTTT.

CDR3 sequence reads: CASREDRANYGYTF. The CDR3 DNA sequence: TGTGCCAGCAGGGAGGACAGGGCTAACTATGGCTACACCTTC. The chain carries TRBV2 and TRBJ1-2; 8 nucleotides match TRBD1. This CDR3 has 14 amino acids. J gave up 0 bases and V 6 bases, and 3 bases lay outside the gene matches. The V gene's germline CDR1 is SNHLY and CDR2 FYNNEI.

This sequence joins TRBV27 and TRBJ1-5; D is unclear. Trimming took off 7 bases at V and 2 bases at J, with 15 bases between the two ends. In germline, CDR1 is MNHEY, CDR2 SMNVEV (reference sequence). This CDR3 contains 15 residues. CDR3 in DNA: TGTGCCAGCAATCGACGGGGATTCGGCAATCAGCCCCAGCATTTT. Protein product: CASNRRGFGNQPQHF.